This entry describes one TCR beta chain. Antigen: not known. These data belong to a study of cytomegalovirus exposure and HLA in healthy donors. Study as a whole: Around 89 million unique TCRs from HLA-typed donors made up an early data release.

Study-level findings and limits: Some V segments could not be told apart, so they were left out, TRBV6-2 and TRBV6-3 among them. Sequencing depth roughly uniform across donors was assumed in presence/absence analyses.

Trimming cost V 6 bases and J 5 bases; bases outside gene matches: 9. Germline lookup yields CDR1 LNHDA and CDR2 SQIVND (reference sequence). This CDR3 region has 15 residues. The PCR ran on 60 Vbeta and 13 Jbeta primers. Clones were read by immunoSEQ multiplex PCR, and TCRdb kept only the in-frame ones, dropping some. The sample includes about 140,000 clones, around 77% of them seen just once. Sequences were obtained from PBMCs. The source is a woman aged 45-65 years in good health and CMV-seronegative. V usage is TRBV19 and J usage is TRBJ2-5, with 10 bases fitting TRBD2. CDR3 loop: CASSRTSGQHETQYF. In DNA, the CDR3 is TGTGCCAGTAGCCGGACTAGCGGCCAACACGAGACCCAGTACTTC.